What follows are 30 T cell receptor beta chains derived from one specimen sequenced in a study of blood T cells in healthy people across ages. Next came a second PCR, run for about 6 to 12 cycles, which used a sample-barcoded 5' primer along with a J-beta primer mix. TCRdb independently ran MiXCR on the 5' RACE reads; one entry per CDR3 protein. The sample includes roughly 1.5 million distinct CDR3 sequences, under 55% of them seen just once. Sequencing input: blood. These receptors were obtained from a woman younger than 30 in good health.

This chain joins TRBV20-1 and TRBJ1-2; perhaps TRBD1 as D (6 bases). The CDR3 has 15 residues. Germline CDR1 and CDR2: DFQATT and SNEGSKA (reference sequence). V was shortened by 2 bases and J by 4 bases, with 17 bases between the two germline ends. CDR3 in amino acids: CSARNRDNEGYGYTF. Written as DNA, the CDR3 is TGCAGTGCTAGAAACCGGGACAACGAAGGCTATGGCTACACCTTC.

This clonotype was counted a few times. The chain links TRBV20-1 to TRBJ2-5, with unresolved D. Germline CDR1 and CDR2: DFQATT and SNEGSKA (reference sequence). V was shortened by 3 bases and J by 3 bases, with 8 bases between the two germline ends. This CDR3 has 12 amino acids. The CDR3 DNA sequence: TGCAGTGCTAGTCCAGTGAAAGAGACCCAGTACTTC. Protein product: CSASPVKETQYF.

Only a few counts were recorded for this clonotype. This chain joins TRBV25-1 and TRBJ1-2; D is undetermined. V lost 2 bases and J lost 9, with 16 bases in between. The germline V gene encodes CDR1 MGHDK and CDR2 SYGVNS. The CDR3 runs to 14 residues. CDR3 DNA: TGTGCCAGCAGTGAACTAGGAGTCCCGTTTAGCTACACCTTC. Residues: CASSELGVPFSYTF.

The chain employs TRBV20-1 and TRBJ2-5; 11 positions agree with TRBD2. The J segment lost 1 base and the V segment lost 1 base, leaving 8 bases of the junction unmatched. Germline V CDR1 and CDR2: DFQATT, SNEGSKA (reference sequence). The CDR3 totals 17 residues. This CDR3 is CSARGPRLAGSQETQYF. The CDR3 bases are TGCAGTGCTAGAGGGCCCCGACTAGCGGGAAGCCAAGAGACCCAGTACTTC.

The J gene is TRBJ2-2, the V gene TRBV7-2, with a possible D match to TRBD1 (5 bases). Germline loops: CDR1 SGHTA, CDR2 FQGNSA. Between the trimmed V and J ends, which lost 3 bases and 7 bases, there was a span of 9 bases. The length of the CDR3 is 13 residues. The CDR3 DNA reads as TGTGCCAGCAGCTTTAACAGGCTCGGGGAGCTGTTTTTT. Its translation: CASSFNRLGELFF.

In its sample, this clonotype was seen a few times. The chain recombines TRBV2 with TRBJ2-7; tentatively, D is TRBD1 (6 bases). The CDR3 totals 12 residues. Trimming removed 8 bases at V and 2 bases at J, with 10 bases between. Per the germline V gene, CDR1 is SNHLY and CDR2 is FYNNEI. In DNA form, the CDR3 reads TGTGCCAGCCTGGACAGAACCTACGAGCAGTACTTC. Its translation: CASLDRTYEQYF.

This clonotype has a handful of counts. The chain couples TRBV5-1 to TRBJ2-4; 11 nucleotides align to TRBD2. This CDR3 spans 15 amino acids. J lost 6 bases, V lost 0 bases, and 2 bases had no gene match. CDR1 and CDR2 (germline): SGHRS, YFSETQ. DNA of the CDR3: TGCGCCAGCAGCTTGGAGGGACTAGCGGTAAACATTCAGTACTTC. This gives the protein CASSLEGLAVNIQYF.

This clonotype was counted only a few times. This chain joins TRBV27 and TRBJ1-3; tentatively, D is TRBD1 (6 bases). This CDR3 region has 15 residues. Trimming left V 5 bases short and J 0 bases short, with 11 bases between. Germline CDR1 MNHEY, CDR2 SMNVEV (reference sequence). The CDR3 region has the DNA TGTGCCAGCAGTCCAACAGGGAGCTCTGGAAACACCATATATTTT. It specifies CASSPTGSSGNTIYF.

V usage is TRBV21-1 and J usage is TRBJ2-7; no check of the table's D call, TRBD1, against the DNA was made. TRBV21-1 is a pseudogene locus. This CDR3 spans 17 amino acids. CDR3 sequence reads: CASSKWMTTGRVGEQYF. The CDR3, as DNA: TGTGCCAGCAGCAAATGGATGACGACAGGAAGAGTGGGGGAGCAGTACTTC.

The V and J genes are TRBV7-2 and TRBJ2-1; D is possibly TRBD1 (5 bases). The CDR3 covers 15 residues. Germline values: CDR1 SGHTA, CDR2 FQGNSA. The ends were cut back, 2 bases at V and 4 bases at J, with 12 bases in the middle. This CDR3 is CASSLTDNSYNEQFF. CDR3 bases: TGTGCCAGCAGCTTAACGGACAACTCATACAATGAGCAGTTCTTC. Full variable domain (outside the CDR3, taken from reference TRBV7-2 and TRBJ2-1): GAGVSQSPSNKVTEKGKDVELRCDPISGHTALYWYRQSLGQGLEFLIYFQGNSAPDKSGLPSDRFSAERTGGSVSTLTIQRTQQEDSAVYLCASSLTDNSYNEQFFGPGTRLTVL.

The chain employs TRBV6-6 and TRBJ1-2; no reliable D call. The V end was cut by 8 bases, the J end by 5 bases, with 12 bases between. The CDR3 has 12 residues. Germline CDR1 and CDR2: MNHNY and SVGAGI (reference sequence). CDR3 loop: CASGRAAYGYTF. The CDR3 DNA reads as TGTGCCAGCGGGCGGGCAGCGTATGGCTACACCTTC.

This chain links TRBV7-9 with TRBJ2-3, with D perhaps TRBD2 (5 bases). Per the germline V gene, CDR1 is SEHNR and CDR2 is FQNEAQ (reference sequence). The CDR3 is 14 residues long. Trimming left V 7 bases short and J 2 bases short, with 13 bases between. The CDR3 nucleotides read TGTGCCAGCACCCCATCAGCGGCCACAGATACGCAGTATTTT. Amino acid sequence: CASTPSAATDTQYF.

J is TRBJ2-7 and V is TRBV4-2; the match to TRBD1 covers 9 bases. CDR3 size: 18 residues. The germline V gene encodes CDR1 LGHNA and CDR2 YNFKEQ. V shed 1 base and J 3 bases; nucleotides not matched to a gene: 13. The DNA of the CDR3 is TGTGCCAGCAGCCAAGCCGGGAGAGTTGGGGGACAGGGCTACGAGCAGTACTTC. The encoded protein is CASSQAGRVGGQGYEQYF.

There are a few counts of this clonotype. The chain combines TRBV20-1 with TRBJ2-1; D call uncertain. Germline values: CDR1 DFQATT, CDR2 SNEGSKA (reference sequence). This CDR3 region has 15 residues. The V end was cut by 1 base, the J end by 0 bases, with 10 bases between. CDR3 nucleotide sequence: TGCAGTGCTAGAGTTGGCGCGTACTCCTACAATGAGCAGTTCTTC. It specifies CSARVGAYSYNEQFF.

This clonotype was seen only a few times. V is TRBV4-2 and J is TRBJ2-5; unclear D gene. Per the germline V gene, CDR1 is LGHNA and CDR2 is YNFKEQ. Deletions cut 0 bases from V and 11 bases from J, with 13 bases between. CDR3 size: 13 residues. CDR3 sequence reads: CASSQDGAVEQYF. The DNA of the CDR3 is TGTGCCAGCAGCCAAGATGGCGCCGTTGAGCAGTACTTC.

The rearrangement joins TRBV12-3 or TRBV12-4 to TRBJ2-5; D gene uncertain. Trimming pared 5 bases from V and 1 base from J, leaving 11 bases between. This CDR3 has 14 residues. CDR3 DNA sequence: TGTGCCAGCAGTCCAGCTTACCTCCAAGAGACCCAGTACTTC. Protein: CASSPAYLQETQYF.

The chain employs TRBV6-2 or TRBV6-3 and TRBJ2-7; TRBD2 agrees at 7 bases. The CDR3 has 15 amino acids. V was clipped by 6 bases and J by 3 bases; unmatched bases: 11. Germline CDR1 and CDR2: MNHEY and SVGEGT. DNA of the CDR3: TGTGCCAGCAGGAGACTAGCCCTATCCAACTACGAGCAGTACTTC. Residues: CASRRLALSNYEQYF.

J is TRBJ2-7 and V is TRBV20-1, with 11 bases fitting TRBD1. The germline CDR1 and CDR2 sequences are DFQATT and SNEGSKA (reference sequence). This CDR3 comprises 15 residues. V trimming: 0 bases; J trimming: 4 bases; junction bases outside the gene matches: 5. CDR3 protein: CSARDGGTGGYEQYF. The CDR3 nucleotides are TGCAGTGCTAGAGATGGGGGGACAGGGGGATACGAGCAGTACTTC.

A note on this clonotype: A junction boundary mismatches the germline segment, possibly from a read error. The V call is TRBV4-1, the J call TRBJ2-4; D is unresolved. CDR1 is MGHRA, CDR2 YSYEKL, per germline. This CDR3 comprises 16 residues. The CDR3 sequence: CASSQDQSRPKNIQYF. DNA for the CDR3: TGCGCCAGCAGCCAAGACCAATCGCGTCCCAAGAACATTCAGTACTTC.

The chain has TRBV27 and TRBJ1-2, with no clear D. The CDR3 has 16 amino acids. The V gene's germline CDR1 is MNHEY and CDR2 SMNVEV (reference sequence). V was cut by 3 bases and J by 2 bases, with 16 bases left in between. The CDR3 region is CASSLHPFGRNYGYTF. DNA for the CDR3: TGTGCCAGCAGTTTGCACCCCTTTGGCAGGAACTATGGCTACACCTTC.

This chain joins TRBV4-1 and TRBJ2-7; maybe TRBD2 (7 bases). The ends were cut back, 1 base at V and 3 bases at J, with 16 bases in the middle. Germline assignment: CDR1 MGHRA and CDR2 YSYEKL. The CDR3 totals 16 residues. The CDR3 reads CASSQGGLGGIYEQYF. In DNA form, the CDR3 reads TGCGCCAGCAGCCAAGGTGGACTAGGGGGAATCTACGAGCAGTACTTC.

Of note for this clonotype: At one end the junction does not follow the germline gene, possibly because of a read error. The V gene is TRBV12-5, the J gene TRBJ1-2; D ambiguous. The CDR3 runs 14 residues. Germline V gene sequence: CDR1 LGHNT, CDR2 FRNRAP. The DNA for the CDR3 is TGTGCTGGTGGCAACTTCACAGCCGACTATGGCTACACCTTC. Protein sequence: CAGGNFTADYGYTF.

The chain joins TRBV6-5 to TRBJ1-1; possibly TRBD1 for D (6 bases). Germline-derived CDR1 and CDR2 are MNHEY and SVGAGI. The V and J ends lost 2 bases and 0 bases respectively, with 19 bases between them. The CDR3 sequence is 18 residues long. Written as DNA, the CDR3 is TGTGCCAGCAGTTACCTTCCTGCGGGACACTTCATGAACACTGAAGCTTTCTTT. This encodes CASSYLPAGHFMNTEAFF.

CDR3 sequence reads: CSVQRTGGMKELFF. CDR3 bases: TGCAGCGTGCAAAGGACAGGGGGCATGAAGGAGCTGTTTTTT. The chain joins TRBV29-1 to TRBJ2-2, with 11 bases matching TRBD1. This CDR3 is 14 amino acids long. V lost 6 bases and J lost 10; bases outside the gene matches: 10. Per the germline V gene, CDR1 is SQVTM and CDR2 is ANQGSEA.

This clonotype has more than one count but fewer than ten. Since a much larger clone is just one base distant, this may be a read error. The CDR3 sequence is CSTGGTSVYDEQYF. CDR3 in DNA: TGCAGCACTGGGGGGACTAGCGTATATGATGAGCAGTACTTC. This chain connects TRBV29-1 to TRBJ2-5; 10 positions match TRBD2. This CDR3 comprises 14 residues. Looked up from germline, CDR1 is SQVTM and CDR2 is ANQGSEA. Trimming at V came to 8 bases and at J to 11 bases, leaving 17 bases not matched to a gene.

The chain is built from TRBV11-3 and TRBJ2-3, with unresolved D. V dropped 5 bases and J dropped 4 bases, with 10 bases sitting between them. The germline V gene has CDR1 SGHNT and CDR2 YENEEA. The CDR3 is 13 amino acids. CDR3 in amino acids: CASSVRLSDTQYF. The DNA for the CDR3 is TGTGCCAGCAGCGTTCGGTTGTCAGATACGCAGTATTTT.

This clonotype has only a few counts. The chain couples TRBV5-1 to TRBJ1-6; TRBD1 agrees at 11 bases. Germline V gene sequence: CDR1 SGHRS, CDR2 YFSETQ. J gave up 6 bases and V 4 bases, and 9 bases lay outside the gene matches. The CDR3 has 17 amino acids. Written as DNA, the CDR3 is TGCGCCAGCAGCGAAGTGGCGGGGACAGGGGGTAATTCACCCCTCCACTTT. As protein: CASSEVAGTGGNSPLHF.

This clonotype has more than one count but fewer than ten. The chain couples TRBV20-1 to TRBJ2-1; D might be TRBD2 (5 bases). V shed 5 bases and J shed 0 bases, with 8 bases lying between them. CDR3 size: 13 residues. Germline V gene sequence: CDR1 DFQATT, CDR2 SNEGSKA (reference sequence). CDR3: CSAERSSYNEQFF. The CDR3 coding sequence is TGCAGTGCTGAGCGGAGCTCCTACAATGAGCAGTTCTTC.

The CDR3: CASSTQGLPSQFF. DNA of the CDR3: TGTGCCAGCAGTACCCAAGGACTACCCAGTCAGTTCTTC. This chain joins TRBV27 and TRBJ2-1; perhaps TRBD2 as D (6 bases). CDR1 is MNHEY and CDR2 is SMNVEV in the germline V gene (reference sequence). This CDR3 has 13 amino acids. V gave up 5 bases and J gave up 13 bases, with 18 bases separating them.

This clonotype has a single count. The chain carries TRBV5-1 and TRBJ2-5; TRBD2 matches at 9 bases. With 1 base clipped from V and 5 bases from J, the junction kept 3 bases outside the gene matches. CDR3 length equals 14 residues. CDR1 is SGHRS and CDR2 is YFSETQ in the germline V gene. CDR3 DNA: TGCGCCAGCAGCTTGCGGGGACTAGCTGAGACCCAGTACTTC. Amino acid sequence: CASSLRGLAETQYF.